What follows describes a single T cell receptor beta chain. Original processing methods: How many nucleated cells were present was estimated from reference gene primer amplification. This table comes from immunoSEQ multiplex PCR, and its TCRdb copy is limited to in-frame clones, with some not included. The V and J calls and clone size are taken from that table; D and trimming were inferred from the DNA. The data show 140,000 to 150,000 clones, about 85% seen once. The trim removed 4 bases at V and 1 base at J, leaving 5 bases unmatched. Germline V CDR1 and CDR2: LGHDT, YNNKEL (reference sequence). The CDR3 has 15 residues. The data were taken from a study of blood T cell repertoires in COVID-19. Turning to the study itself: Sites across the United States, Italy and Spain contributed samples from acute and convalescent COVID-19. Nucleic acid was either cDNA or gDNA, and it came from T cells, B-cell-depleted T cells, or PBMCs.

Sequenced: peripheral blood. The sequence was obtained from a human donor in a cohort sampled during active COVID-19. This chain joins TRBV3-1 (or the pseudogene TRBV3-2) and TRBJ1-1; 8 positions match TRBD1. The CDR3 is CASSPPGQGNTEAFF. The CDR3 DNA sequence: TGTGCCAGCAGCCCTCCTGGACAGGGGAACACTGAAGCTTTCTTT.